This TCR beta chain was observed in a study of early T cells in non-severe SARS-CoV-2 infection. Trimming cost V 5 bases and J 8 bases, with 19 bases left between them. Germline CDR1 and CDR2: SGHTA and FQGNSA. This CDR3 contains 16 residues. TCRdb independently ran MiXCR on the 5' RACE reads; one entry per CDR3 protein. The profile shows tens of thousands of distinct CDR3 sequences, 20% to 25% of them singletons. This clonotype was seen at least ten times. The sample here was whole blood, taken at baseline. The sequence was collected from an adult who was a healthcare worker with PCR-confirmed SARS-CoV-2 infection or an uninfected control (not recorded which). The chain joins TRBV7-2 to TRBJ1-6, with D tentatively TRBD1 (5 bases). In nucleotides, the CDR3 is TGTGCCAGCAGCCCGCGAGCCCCGGGGACTCATTCACCCCTCCACTTT. Protein product: CASSPRAPGTHSPLHF. The entire variable domain, with the rest obtained from reference TRBV7-2 and TRBJ1-6, is as follows: GAGVSQSPSNKVTEKGKDVELRCDPISGHTALYWYRQSLGQGLEFLIYFQGNSAPDKSGLPSDRFSAERTGGSVSTLTIQRTQQEDSAVYLCASSPRAPGTHSPLHFGNGTRLTVT.